This TCR beta chain appears in the sequencing data of a study of Ad26.COV2.S vaccination and SARS-CoV-2 variants. Trimming took off 4 bases at V and 3 bases at J, with 16 bases between the two ends. The V gene's germline CDR1 is SQVTM and CDR2 ANQGSEA. The CDR3 covers 14 residues. The treatment denotes: some 20 received Ad26.COV2.S at low or high dose, single or two shots; 5 received placebo; per-sample allocation not given. Sampling took place 63 days after the first vaccine or placebo injection. Using immunoSEQ multiplex PCR, the repertoire was profiled, and TCRdb retains in-frame clones only, with some absent. The repertoire includes roughly 380,000 clones, about 85% of them detected once, and 3.3% sits in the top ten.

This chain connects TRBV29-1 to TRBJ2-7, with TRBD1 as a possible D gene (5 bases). The source is a person aged 18-60 years who received the Ad26.COV2.S COVID-19 vaccine or a placebo. The specimen comprised peripheral blood, sampled in a trial of Ad26.COV2.S vaccine versus placebo. DNA for the CDR3: TGCAGCGTTGGTCCCCGTGGGGCCCACTACGAGCAGTACTTC. The encoded protein is CSVGPRGAHYEQYF.